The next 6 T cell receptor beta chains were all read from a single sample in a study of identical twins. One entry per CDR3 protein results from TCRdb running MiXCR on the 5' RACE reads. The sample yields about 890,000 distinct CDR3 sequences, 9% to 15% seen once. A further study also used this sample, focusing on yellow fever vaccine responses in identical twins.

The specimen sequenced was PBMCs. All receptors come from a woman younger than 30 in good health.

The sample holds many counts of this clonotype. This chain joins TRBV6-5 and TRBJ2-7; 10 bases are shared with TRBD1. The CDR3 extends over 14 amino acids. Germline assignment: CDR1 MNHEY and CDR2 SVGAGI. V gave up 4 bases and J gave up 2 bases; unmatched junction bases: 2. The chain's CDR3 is CASSSDRGPYEQYF. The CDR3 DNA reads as TGTGCCAGCAGTTCTGACAGGGGGCCCTACGAGCAGTACTTC.

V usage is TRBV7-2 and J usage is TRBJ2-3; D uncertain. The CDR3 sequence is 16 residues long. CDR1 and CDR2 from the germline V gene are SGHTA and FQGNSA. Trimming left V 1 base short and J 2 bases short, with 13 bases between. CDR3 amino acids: CASSLGLGTSTDTQYF. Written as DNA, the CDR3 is TGTGCCAGCAGCTTAGGTTTGGGCACGTCCACAGATACGCAGTATTTT.

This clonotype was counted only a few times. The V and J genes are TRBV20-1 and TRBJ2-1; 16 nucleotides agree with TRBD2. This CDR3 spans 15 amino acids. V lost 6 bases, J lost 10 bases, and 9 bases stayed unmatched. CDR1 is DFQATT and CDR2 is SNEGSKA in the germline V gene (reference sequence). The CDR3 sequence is CSALGLAGGLMEQFF. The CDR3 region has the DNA TGCAGTGCCCTGGGACTAGCGGGGGGGCTGATGGAGCAGTTCTTC.

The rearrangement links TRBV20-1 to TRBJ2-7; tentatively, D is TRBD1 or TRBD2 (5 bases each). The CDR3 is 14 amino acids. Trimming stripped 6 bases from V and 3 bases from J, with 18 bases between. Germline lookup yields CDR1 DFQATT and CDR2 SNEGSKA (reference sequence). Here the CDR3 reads CSATPGPPNYEQYF. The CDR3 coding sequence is TGCAGTGCAACACCGGGACCACCTAACTACGAGCAGTACTTC.

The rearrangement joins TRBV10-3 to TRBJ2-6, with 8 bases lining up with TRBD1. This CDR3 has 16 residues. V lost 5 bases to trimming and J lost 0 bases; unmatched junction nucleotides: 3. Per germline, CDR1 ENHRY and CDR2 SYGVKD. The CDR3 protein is CAISWTGISGANVLTF. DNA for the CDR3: TGTGCCATCAGTTGGACAGGGATCTCTGGGGCCAACGTCCTGACTTTC.

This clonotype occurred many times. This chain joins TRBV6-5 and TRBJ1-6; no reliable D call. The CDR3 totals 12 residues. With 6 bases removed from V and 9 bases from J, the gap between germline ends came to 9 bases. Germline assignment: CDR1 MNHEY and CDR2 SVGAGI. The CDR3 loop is CASSRGTSPLHF. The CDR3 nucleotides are TGTGCCAGCAGCCGAGGAACTTCACCCCTCCACTTT.